These 14 T cell receptor beta chains share one sample of origin, sequenced in a study of blood T cell repertoires in COVID-19. Method: immunoSEQ multiplex PCR; TCRdb's copy keeps in-frame clones and lacks some. The repertoire holds 85,000 to 90,000 clones, with about 88% as singletons. The sample taken for sequencing was peripheral blood. The receptors come from a man at least 80 years old with active or convalescent COVID-19.

This clone has more than one count but fewer than ten. The V call is TRBV3-1 (or the pseudogene TRBV3-2), the J call TRBJ2-5; 9 nucleotides agree with TRBD2. The CDR3 is 13 residues long. Germline V gene sequence: CDR1 LGHDT, CDR2 YNNKEL (reference sequence). After removal of 7 bases from V and 4 bases from J, the junction contained 4 bases not matched to a gene. The CDR3 coding sequence is TGTGCCAGCAAGACTAGCGGAATAGAGACCCAGTACTTC. This translates into CASKTSGIETQYF.

The rearrangement uses TRBV19 and TRBJ2-7, with D possibly matching TRBD2 (5 bases). The ends were cut back, 1 base at V and 5 bases at J, with 15 bases in the middle. CDR3 length: 15 residues. The germline gives CDR1 LNHDA, CDR2 SQIVND (reference sequence). CDR3 protein: CASSIGLALENEQYF. CDR3 nucleotide sequence: TGTGCCAGTAGTATAGGTCTAGCCCTAGAGAACGAGCAGTACTTC.

The chain carries TRBV7-3 and TRBJ1-5, with 8 positions matching TRBD1. Germline lookup yields CDR1 SGHTA and CDR2 FQGTGA. There are 15 residues in the CDR3. The V segment lost 5 bases and the J segment 5 bases; nucleotides outside the gene matches: 8. Here the CDR3 DNA reads TGTGCCAGCAGCATCTGGGACAGGTATTATCAGCCCCAGCATTTT. It yields the protein CASSIWDRYYQPQHF.

The chain links TRBV18 to TRBJ2-3; D may be TRBD2 (6 bases). V was clipped by 6 bases and J by 2 bases, with 15 bases between them. The CDR3 is 15 residues long. CDR1 KGHSH and CDR2 LQKENI come from the germline V gene. CDR3: CASSRSGGFTDTQYF. The CDR3 nucleotides are TGTGCCAGCTCTAGATCTGGAGGGTTCACAGATACGCAGTATTTT.

The rearrangement links TRBV3-1 (or the pseudogene TRBV3-2) to TRBJ1-1, with D maybe TRBD1 (6 bases). Per germline, CDR1 LGHDT and CDR2 YNNKEL (reference sequence). V was clipped by 1 base and J by 11 bases, with 17 bases between them. The CDR3 spans 14 residues. The CDR3 protein is CASSQAALLQGAFF. CDR3 in DNA: TGTGCCAGCAGCCAAGCCGCCCTCCTCCAGGGGGCTTTCTTT.

The rearrangement joins TRBV27 to TRBJ1-2, with D uncertain. The CDR3 extends over 13 amino acids. The germline V gene encodes CDR1 MNHEY and CDR2 SMNVEV (reference sequence). V shed 6 bases and J shed 0 bases, with 8 bases lying between them. CDR3 protein: CASSFASNYGYTF. CDR3 nucleotides: TGTGCCAGCAGCTTCGCGTCTAACTATGGCTACACCTTC.

V is TRBV18 and J is TRBJ2-1, with TRBD2 matching over 7 bases. With V trimmed by 3 bases and J by 3 bases, 5 bases remained unmatched. Germline V gives CDR1 KGHSH, CDR2 LQKENI. This CDR3 region has 15 residues. Written as DNA, the CDR3 is TGTGCCAGCTCACCTCTAGCGGCTAACTACAATGAGCAGTTCTTC. This gives the protein CASSPLAANYNEQFF.

The chain has TRBV3-1 (or the pseudogene TRBV3-2) and TRBJ2-7; TRBD1 matches 7 bases. Germline loops: CDR1 LGHDT, CDR2 YNNKEL (reference sequence). The CDR3 has 14 amino acids. V trimming: 0 bases; J trimming: 10 bases; junction bases outside the gene matches: 9. DNA for the CDR3: TGTGCCAGCAGCCAAGATTATACAGGGGTCAATCAGTACTTC. Translation: CASSQDYTGVNQYF.

The chain carries TRBV19 and TRBJ2-1; 8 positions match TRBD1. The CDR3 is made up of 15 amino acids. Germline V gene data show CDR1 as LNHDA and CDR2 as SQIVND (reference sequence). After removal of 6 bases from V and 8 bases from J, the junction contained 12 bases not matched to a gene. The CDR3 nucleotides are TGTGCCAGTAGCCATGGACAGGGCGGCTTGGATGAGCAGTTCTTC. Its protein is CASSHGQGGLDEQFF.

This sequence joins TRBV7-8 and TRBJ1-2; TRBD1 matches 11 bases. V trimming: 4 bases; J trimming: 4 bases; junction bases outside the gene matches: 5. CDR3 length: 15 amino acids. Germline V gene sequence: CDR1 SGHVS, CDR2 FQNEAQ. The CDR3 region is CASSWTGGEVYGYTF. CDR3 nucleotides: TGTGCCAGCAGCTGGACAGGGGGCGAAGTCTATGGCTACACCTTC.

This clone was observed once. This chain uses TRBV10-3 with TRBJ2-3, with D possibly being TRBD1 (5 bases). This CDR3 has 14 amino acids. Germline assignment: CDR1 ENHRY and CDR2 SYGVKD. Trimming stripped 8 bases from V and 5 bases from J, with 17 bases between. The CDR3 reads CAIHRGSIGDTQYF. CDR3 sequence (DNA): TGTGCCATCCATAGGGGTAGTATTGGAGATACGCAGTATTTT.

The chain is built from TRBV5-6 and TRBJ1-1, with 8 bases matching TRBD1. After removal of 3 bases from V and 7 bases from J, the junction contained 8 bases not matched to a gene. The CDR3 runs 14 residues. Per germline, CDR1 SGHDT and CDR2 YYEEEE. The CDR3 sequence is CASSSDGQGSEAFF. The CDR3 DNA reads TGTGCCAGCAGCTCGGATGGACAGGGAAGTGAAGCTTTCTTT.

The chain links TRBV5-1 to TRBJ1-4, with D possibly being TRBD1 (5 bases). Germline assignment: CDR1 SGHRS and CDR2 YFSETQ. Trimming cost V 6 bases and J 8 bases, with 14 bases left between them. The CDR3 runs 13 residues. CDR3 DNA: TGCGCCAGCACCCTCGGGGCGGGGGAAAAACTGTTTTTT. Translated, it gives CASTLGAGEKLFF.

The chain joins TRBV6-1 to TRBJ2-3; 10 bases are a match to TRBD2. Germline values: CDR1 MNHNS, CDR2 SASEGT. This CDR3 has 18 residues. V lost 4 bases to trimming and J lost 0 bases; unmatched junction nucleotides: 10. CDR3 sequence: CASSGLAGGDLSTDTQYF. In nucleotides, the CDR3 is TGTGCCAGCAGTGGACTAGCGGGTGGGGATTTGAGCACAGATACGCAGTATTTT.